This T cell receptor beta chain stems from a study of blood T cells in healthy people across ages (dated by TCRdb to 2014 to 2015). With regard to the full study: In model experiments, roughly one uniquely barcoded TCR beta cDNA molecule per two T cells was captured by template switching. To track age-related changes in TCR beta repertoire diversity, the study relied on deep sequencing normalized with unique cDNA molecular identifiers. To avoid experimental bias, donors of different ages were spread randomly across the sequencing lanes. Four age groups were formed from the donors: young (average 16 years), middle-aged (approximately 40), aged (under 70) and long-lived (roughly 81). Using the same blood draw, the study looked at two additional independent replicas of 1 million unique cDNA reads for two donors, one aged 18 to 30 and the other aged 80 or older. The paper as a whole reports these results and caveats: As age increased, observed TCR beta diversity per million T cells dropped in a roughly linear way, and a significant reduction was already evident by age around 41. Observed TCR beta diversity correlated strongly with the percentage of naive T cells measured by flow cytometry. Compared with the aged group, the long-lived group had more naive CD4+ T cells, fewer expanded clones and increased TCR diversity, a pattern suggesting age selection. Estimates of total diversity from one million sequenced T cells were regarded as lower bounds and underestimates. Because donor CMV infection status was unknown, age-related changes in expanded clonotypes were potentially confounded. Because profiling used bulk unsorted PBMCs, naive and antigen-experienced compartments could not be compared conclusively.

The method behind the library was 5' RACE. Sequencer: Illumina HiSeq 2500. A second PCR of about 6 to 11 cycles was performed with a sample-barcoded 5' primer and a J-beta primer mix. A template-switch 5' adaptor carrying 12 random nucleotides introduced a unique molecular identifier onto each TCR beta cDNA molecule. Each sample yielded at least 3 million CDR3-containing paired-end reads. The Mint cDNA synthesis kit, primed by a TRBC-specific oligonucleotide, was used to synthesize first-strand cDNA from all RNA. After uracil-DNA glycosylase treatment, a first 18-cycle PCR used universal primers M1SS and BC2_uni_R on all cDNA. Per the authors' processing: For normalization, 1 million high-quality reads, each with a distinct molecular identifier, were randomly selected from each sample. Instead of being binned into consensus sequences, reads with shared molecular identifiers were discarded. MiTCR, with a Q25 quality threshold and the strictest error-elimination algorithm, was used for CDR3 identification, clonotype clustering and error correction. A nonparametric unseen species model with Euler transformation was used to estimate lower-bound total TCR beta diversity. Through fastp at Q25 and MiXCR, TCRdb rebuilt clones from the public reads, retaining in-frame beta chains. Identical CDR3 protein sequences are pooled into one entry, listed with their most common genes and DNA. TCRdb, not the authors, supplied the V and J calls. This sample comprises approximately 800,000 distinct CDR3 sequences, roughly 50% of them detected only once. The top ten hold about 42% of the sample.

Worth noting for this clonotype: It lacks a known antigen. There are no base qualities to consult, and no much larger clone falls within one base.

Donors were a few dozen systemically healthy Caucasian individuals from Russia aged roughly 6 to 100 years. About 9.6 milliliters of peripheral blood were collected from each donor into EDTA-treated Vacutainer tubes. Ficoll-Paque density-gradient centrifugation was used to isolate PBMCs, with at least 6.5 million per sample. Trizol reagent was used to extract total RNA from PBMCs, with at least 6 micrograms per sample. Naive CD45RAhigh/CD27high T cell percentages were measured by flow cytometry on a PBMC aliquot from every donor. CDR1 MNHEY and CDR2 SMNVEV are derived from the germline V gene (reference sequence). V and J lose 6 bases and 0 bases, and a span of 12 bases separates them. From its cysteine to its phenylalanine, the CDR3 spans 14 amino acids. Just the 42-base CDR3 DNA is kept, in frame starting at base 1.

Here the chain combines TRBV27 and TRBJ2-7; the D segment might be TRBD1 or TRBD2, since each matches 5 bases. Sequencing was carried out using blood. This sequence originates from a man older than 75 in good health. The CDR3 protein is CASRGPTASYEQYF. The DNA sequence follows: TGTGCCAGCAGGGGACCGACGGCCTCCTACGAGCAGTACTTC.